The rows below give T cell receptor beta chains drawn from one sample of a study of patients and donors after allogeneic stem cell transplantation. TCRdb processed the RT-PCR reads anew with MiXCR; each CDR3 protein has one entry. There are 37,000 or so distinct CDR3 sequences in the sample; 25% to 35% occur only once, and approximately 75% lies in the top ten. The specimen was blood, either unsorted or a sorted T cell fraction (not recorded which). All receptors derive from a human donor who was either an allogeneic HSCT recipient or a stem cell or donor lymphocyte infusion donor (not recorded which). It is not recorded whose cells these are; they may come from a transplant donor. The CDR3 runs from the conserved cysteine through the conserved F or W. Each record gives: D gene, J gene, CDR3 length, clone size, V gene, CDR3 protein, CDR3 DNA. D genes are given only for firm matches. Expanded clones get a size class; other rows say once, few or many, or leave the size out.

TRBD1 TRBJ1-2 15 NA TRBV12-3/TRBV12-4 CASSPSFQGAWGYTF TGTGCCAGCAGTCCTTCCTTCCAGGGGGCGTGGGGCTACACCTTC
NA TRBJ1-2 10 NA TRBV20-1 CSAINYGYTF TGCAGTGCTATAAACTATGGCTACACCTTC
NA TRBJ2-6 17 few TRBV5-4 CASSPRRAYSGANVLTF TGTGCCAGCAGCCCTCGGAGGGCGTACTCTGGGGCCAACGTCCTGACTTTC
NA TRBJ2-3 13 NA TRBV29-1 CSVERPRTDTQYF TGCAGCGTTGAAAGGCCGAGAACAGATACGCAGTATTTT
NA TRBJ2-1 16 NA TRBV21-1 CASSKGPGQGADEQFF TGTGCCAGCAGCAAAGGTCCGGGACAGGGGGCCGATGAGCAGTTCTTC
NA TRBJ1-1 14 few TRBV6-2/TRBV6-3 CASSSGASNTEAFF TGTGCCAGCAGTTCAGGGGCCAGCAACACTGAAGCTTTCTTT
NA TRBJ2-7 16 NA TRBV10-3 CAISESRGGLLYEQYF TGTGCCATCAGTGAGTCGAGAGGGGGACTCCTCTACGAGCAGTACTTC
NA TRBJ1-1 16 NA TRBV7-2 CASSSGQGFGRTEAFF TGTGCCAGCAGCTCAGGACAAGGGTTTGGGAGGACTGAAGCTTTCTTT
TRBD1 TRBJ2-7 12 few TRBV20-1 CSAPDRGYEQYF TGCAGTGCCCCTGACAGGGGCTACGAGCAGTACTTC
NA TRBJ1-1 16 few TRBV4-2 CASSLRAGRENTEAFF TGTGCCAGCAGCCTCCGAGCGGGGAGAGAGAACACTGAAGCTTTCTTT
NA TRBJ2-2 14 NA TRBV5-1 CASSLAGDAGELFF TGCGCCAGCAGCTTGGCCGGAGATGCCGGGGAGCTGTTTTTT
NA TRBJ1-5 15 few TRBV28 CASRLWGNSNQPQHF TGTGCCAGCAGGCTCTGGGGCAATTCCAATCAGCCCCAGCATTTT
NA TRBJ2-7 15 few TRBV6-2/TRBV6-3 CASSYVGGLVYEQYF TGTGCCAGCAGTTACGTCGGGGGGCTTGTCTACGAGCAGTACTTC
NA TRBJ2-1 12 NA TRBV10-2 CASSEAFNEQFF TGCGCCAGCAGTGAAGCTTTCAATGAGCAGTTCTTC
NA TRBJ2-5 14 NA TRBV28 CASSLWALRETQYF TGTGCCAGCAGTTTATGGGCCCTTCGGGAGACCCAGTACTTC
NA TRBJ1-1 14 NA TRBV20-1 CSAPVQRRRTEAFF TGCAGTGCTCCCGTCCAGAGGAGGCGAACTGAAGCTTTCTTT
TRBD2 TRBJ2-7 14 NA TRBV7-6 CASSPLAENYEQYF TGTGCCAGCAGCCCTCTAGCGGAAAACTACGAGCAGTACTTC
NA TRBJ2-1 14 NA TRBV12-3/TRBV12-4 CASSPMITTGGPFF TGTGCCAGCAGTCCGATGATAACGACTGGGGGTCCGTTCTTC
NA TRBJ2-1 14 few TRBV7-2 CASSRQVDGDEQFF TGTGCCAGCAGCCGGCAGGTGGACGGGGATGAGCAGTTCTTC
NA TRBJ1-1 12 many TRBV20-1 CSAVREGTEAFF TGCAGTGCTGTCAGGGAGGGCACTGAAGCTTTCTTT
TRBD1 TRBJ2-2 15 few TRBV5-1 CASSLRQGAIGELFF TGCGCCAGCAGCCTCCGACAGGGGGCAATCGGGGAGCTGTTTTTT
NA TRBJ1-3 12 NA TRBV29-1 CSVPGSGNTIYF TGCAGCGTTCCGGGGTCTGGAAACACCATATATTTT
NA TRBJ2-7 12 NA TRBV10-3 CAISEWRVEQYF TGTGCCATCAGTGAGTGGAGGGTTGAGCAGTACTTC
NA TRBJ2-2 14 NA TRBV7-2 CASSRAQRTGELFF TGTGCCAGCAGCCGGGCCCAGAGGACCGGGGAGCTGTTTTTT
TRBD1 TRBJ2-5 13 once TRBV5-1 CASSFRQGETQYF TGCGCCAGCAGCTTTCGACAGGGAGAGACCCAGTACTTC
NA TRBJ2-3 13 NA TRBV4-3 CASSQESPDTQYF TGCGCCAGCAGCCAAGAGTCCCCAGATACGCAGTATTTT